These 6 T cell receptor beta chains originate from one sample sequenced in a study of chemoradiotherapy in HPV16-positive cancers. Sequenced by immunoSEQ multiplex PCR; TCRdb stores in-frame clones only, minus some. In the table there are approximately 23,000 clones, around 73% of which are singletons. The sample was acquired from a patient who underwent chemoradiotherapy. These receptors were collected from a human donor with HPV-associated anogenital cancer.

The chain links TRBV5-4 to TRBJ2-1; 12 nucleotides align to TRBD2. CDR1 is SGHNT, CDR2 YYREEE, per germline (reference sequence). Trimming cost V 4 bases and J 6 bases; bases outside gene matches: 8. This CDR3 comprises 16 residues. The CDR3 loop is CASSGKTSGSGNEQFF. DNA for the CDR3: TGTGCCAGCAGCGGGAAGACTAGCGGGAGCGGCAATGAGCAGTTCTTC.

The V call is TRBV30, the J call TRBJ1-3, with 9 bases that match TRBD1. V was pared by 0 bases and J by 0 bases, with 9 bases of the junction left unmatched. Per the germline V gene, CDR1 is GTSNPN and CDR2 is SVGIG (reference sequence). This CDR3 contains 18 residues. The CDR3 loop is CAWSVGTGKLLSGNTIYF. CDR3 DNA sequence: TGTGCCTGGAGTGTGGGGACAGGGAAACTCCTCTCTGGAAACACCATATATTTT.

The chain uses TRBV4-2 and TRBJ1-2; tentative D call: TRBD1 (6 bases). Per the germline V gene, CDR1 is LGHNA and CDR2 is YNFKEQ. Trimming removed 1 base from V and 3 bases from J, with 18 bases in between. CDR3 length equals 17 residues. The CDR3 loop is CASSQASRGGRDYGYTF. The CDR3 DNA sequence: TGTGCCAGCAGCCAAGCGTCGAGGGGGGGACGGGACTATGGCTACACCTTC.

CDR3 sequence reads: CASSQGGGADSFYTF. The CDR3 nucleotides are TGTGCCAGCAGCCAAGGTGGGGGCGCAGATTCTTTCTACACCTTC. The chain joins TRBV4-2 to TRBJ1-2; D possibly corresponds to TRBD1 (6 bases). CDR1 is LGHNA and CDR2 is YNFKEQ in the germline V gene. V dropped 1 base and J dropped 10 bases, with 19 bases sitting between them. The CDR3 length is 15 residues.

As DNA, the CDR3 is TGCGCCAGCAGCGCCGGACAAGGAGGGGTATACGAGCAGTACTTC. This translates into CASSAGQGGVYEQYF. This sequence joins TRBV5-1 and TRBJ2-7; D may be TRBD2 (6 bases). The CDR3 is 15 residues long. V was trimmed by 4 bases and J by 4 bases, leaving 18 bases between them. CDR1 SGHRS and CDR2 YFSETQ come from the germline V gene.

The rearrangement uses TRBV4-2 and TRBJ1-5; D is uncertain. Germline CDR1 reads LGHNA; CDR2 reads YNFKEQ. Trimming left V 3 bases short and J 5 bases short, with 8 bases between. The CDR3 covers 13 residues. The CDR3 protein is CASSQVLDQPQHF. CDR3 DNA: TGTGCCAGCAGCCAGGTGTTGGATCAGCCCCAGCATTTT.